The rows below give T cell receptor beta chains drawn from one sample of a study of cytomegalovirus exposure and HLA in healthy donors. Assay used: immunoSEQ multiplex PCR; TCRdb lists only in-frame clones, some missing. Among about 140,000 clones listed, roughly three quarters were seen once. The sample comprised PBMCs. These receptor sequences come from a woman between 45 and 65 years old in good health and CMV-seronegative. The CDR3 runs from the conserved cysteine through the conserved F or W. Each record gives: V gene, J gene, CDR3 protein.

v_call: TRBV7-2; j_call: TRBJ2-3; cdr3_aa: CASSLASPWLAGGRDTQYF
v_call: TRBV5-1; j_call: TRBJ2-3; cdr3_aa: CASSFRQGGTDTQYF
v_call: TRBV13; j_call: TRBJ2-1; cdr3_aa: CASSLGTSVVYSYNEQFF
v_call: TRBV9; j_call: TRBJ2-2; cdr3_aa: CASSVVAETGELFF
v_call: TRBV5-1; j_call: TRBJ2-2; cdr3_aa: CASSLDTGGLEELFF
v_call: TRBV9; j_call: TRBJ1-5; cdr3_aa: CASSVSTGDQPQHF
v_call: TRBV28; j_call: TRBJ1-3; cdr3_aa: CASSSGGGAGNTIYF
v_call: TRBV14; j_call: TRBJ2-2; cdr3_aa: CASSIYRDTGELFF
v_call: TRBV30; j_call: TRBJ2-3; cdr3_aa: CAWSSGSGGPDTQYF
v_call: TRBV6-5; j_call: TRBJ1-2; cdr3_aa: CASSPGAGGDYGYTF
v_call: TRBV21-1; j_call: TRBJ2-3; cdr3_aa: CASSNARRGENTDTQYF
v_call: TRBV5-8; j_call: TRBJ1-4; cdr3_aa: CASRETGIDEKLFF
v_call: TRBV2; j_call: TRBJ1-4; cdr3_aa: CASSGQGQGDPNEKLFF
v_call: TRBV18; j_call: TRBJ2-3; cdr3_aa: CASSPQATSTDTQYF
v_call: TRBV10-3; j_call: TRBJ1-1; cdr3_aa: CAISESSLRRGTEAFF
v_call: TRBV19; j_call: TRBJ2-2; cdr3_aa: CASSIEGPLAGANTGELFF